This T cell receptor beta chain was recovered during a study of blood T cell repertoires in COVID-19 (dated by TCRdb to the early 2020s). For the study in its entirety: Collaborator samples came from the United States, Italy and Spain and covered acute and convalescent phases of COVID-19. The material from the prospective study consisted of cDNA or gDNA derived from T cells, B-cell-depleted T cells, or PBMCs. The dataset comprised deeply sampled blood TCRbeta repertoires from subjects exposed to, actively infected with, or recovered from COVID-19. The repertoires were made available in a free public database intended to serve as a resource for research on the immune response to SARS-CoV-2. The samples were drawn from the first 160 participants of the ongoing ImmuneRACE study and from about 1,200 subjects provided by 6 global collaborators. Nearly every sample came with metadata listing a de-identified subject ID, COVID-19 status, age in years and sex. Where available, HLA class I and class II types were taken from metadata supplied by the sample provider and were not determined by assay-based typing. General findings and caveats noted by the study authors: The amount of clinical and demographic metadata varied by source and participant and was provided uncurated.

In the prospective study, participants were 18 to 89 years old, resided in under 30 geographic areas of the United States, and were enrolled through a virtual design. In the prospective study, participants were assigned to cohorts based on the clinical history participants reported in a screening survey and a study questionnaire. Recovered participants in ImmuneRACE Cohort 3 were defined by two consecutive negative NP/OP PCR tests, clearance by a healthcare professional, or resolution of symptoms. In the prospective study, whole blood, serum and a nasopharyngeal or oropharyngeal swab were collected from each participant by mobile phlebotomists. Prospective study participants could optionally give additional blood draws and questionnaires over an approximately 2-month period. Before DNA extraction, prospective study blood samples were shipped either frozen or at room temperature. The junction shows trimming of 5 bases on V and 1 base on J, plus 11 bases between the germline ends. The CDR3 spans 14 residues, from the cysteine through the phenylalanine. Solely the CDR3 DNA is kept, with 42 bases framed from the first base. CDR1 and CDR2 are drawn from the germline V gene: SGHRS, YFSETQ.

The immunoSEQ Assay, a bias-controlled multiplex PCR, was used to amplify TCRbeta CDR3 regions from genomic DNA. As for how the authors treated the data: Within the assay, amplification of reference gene primers was used to estimate how many nucleated cells each sample contained. To quantify the absolute abundance of each unique TCRbeta CDR3 rearrangement, sequence reads were collapsed and filtered. For each sample, productive Simpson clonality was calculated by taking the square root of Simpson's diversity index across productive rearrangements. The clones in this table, taken by TCRdb from immuneACCESS, are in-frame only. Not every clone is retained; where verified, under half of the shortfall comes from an unresolved V gene, and the cause of the rest is unknown. V and J calls and clone size come straight from that table; D and trimming were deduced from the DNA. For this sample there are fewer than 350,000 clones; 89% appear just once. Approximately 1.5% of the sample lies in the top ten.

This clone was detected only once. No cognate antigen has been identified for it. Qualities for individual bases were not recorded, and no much larger clone is one base off. The TCR originated in a woman aged 40 to 49 who had recovered from COVID-19. The chain employs TRBV5-1 and TRBJ2-3; a tentative D call is TRBD1 (5 bases match). Sequenced material: PBMCs or T cells enriched from blood (not recorded which). CDR3 reads: CASSQDSRTDTQYF. The sequenced DNA: TGCGCCAGCAGTCAAGACAGCCGCACAGATACGCAGTATTTT.